The 32 T cell receptor beta chains below all came from one sample that was sequenced in a study of healthy donors' naive CD4 and CD8 T cells. A linear amplification protocol produced the TCR libraries from around 500 ng of total RNA. Using its own MiXCR run on the reads, TCRdb lists one record per CDR3 protein. The table records 150,000 to 200,000 distinct CDR3 sequences, 65% to 75% of them present only once. The sample taken for sequencing was naive CD4+ and CD8+ T cells sorted from blood, pooled from several donors. The source is a pool of human donors in good health; the sample pools cells from several healthy donors.

Regarding this clonotype: A read error may produce the germline difference seen at one junction end. This chain connects TRBV29-1 to TRBJ1-2, with D unclear. In germline, CDR1 is SQVTM, CDR2 ANQGSEA. CDR3 length equals 13 residues. The CDR3 here is CSVEVRGNYGHTF. CDR3 bases: TGCAGCGTTGAAGTCCGCGGTAACTATGGCCACACCTTC.

CDR3 amino acids: CASSLLDRPSYEQYF. The CDR3 DNA sequence: TGTGCCAGCTCACTCCTGGACAGGCCCTCCTACGAGCAGTACTTC. The chain couples TRBV18 to TRBJ2-7, with TRBD1 identical over 7 bases. Trimming removed 4 bases from V and 0 bases from J; junction bases left unmatched: 6. The CDR3 loop spans 15 amino acids. Germline V lookup: CDR1 KGHSH, CDR2 LQKENI. Supplemented by reference TRBV18 and TRBJ2-7, the full variable domain reads NAGVMQNPRHLVRRRGQEARLRCSPMKGHSHVYWYRQLPEEGLKFMVYLQKENIIDESGMPKERFSAEFPKEGPSILRIQQVVRGDSAAYFCASSLLDRPSYEQYFGPGTRLTVT.

V usage is TRBV29-1 and J usage is TRBJ1-1, with unresolved D. CDR3 size: 14 residues. CDR1 SQVTM and CDR2 ANQGSEA come from the germline V gene. V lost 3 bases and J 0 bases, leaving 11 bases between the germline ends. The CDR3 DNA sequence: TGCAGCGTTGAGGGGAGTCGGATGAACACTGAAGCTTTCTTT. Translation: CSVEGSRMNTEAFF.

The rearrangement uses TRBV30 and TRBJ1-2; the D is unclear. The CDR3 covers 11 residues. Germline lookup yields CDR1 GTSNPN and CDR2 SVGIG (reference sequence). V gave up 5 bases and J gave up 8 bases, with 12 bases separating them. For the CDR3, the DNA is TGTGCCTGGCATGAGGGAGGAGGCTACACCTTC. Translating it yields CAWHEGGGYTF.

The chain links TRBV6-6 to TRBJ2-3, with D perhaps TRBD1 (6 bases). V dropped 5 bases and J dropped 10 bases, with 19 bases sitting between them. The CDR3 spans 14 residues. The germline V gene encodes CDR1 MNHNY and CDR2 SVGAGI (reference sequence). CDR3 protein: CASSNRDLLVSQYF. The CDR3 nucleotides are TGTGCCAGCAGTAACAGGGACCTACTCGTGTCGCAGTATTTT.

This sequence joins TRBV5-5 and TRBJ2-3; D possibly uses TRBD1 or TRBD2 (5 bases each). The CDR3 sequence is 16 residues long. Germline lookup yields CDR1 SGHKS and CDR2 YYEKEE (reference sequence). The V end lost 4 bases, the J end lost 5 bases, and 20 bases lay between the germline ends. The DNA of the CDR3 is TGTGCCAGCAGCGCCTCCGGGACCGCCTTCCTAGATACGCAGTATTTT. This codes for CASSASGTAFLDTQYF.

V gene TRBV29-1 combines with J gene TRBJ2-2; a weak D match, TRBD2 (5 bases). CDR1 and CDR2 from the germline V gene are SQVTM and ANQGSEA. V was clipped by 4 bases and J by 0 bases, with 9 bases between them. This CDR3 is 14 amino acids long. CDR3 in amino acids: CSVARGANTGELFF. As DNA, the CDR3 is TGCAGCGTTGCTCGGGGAGCGAACACCGGGGAGCTGTTTTTT.

The chain is built from TRBV19 and TRBJ2-5; D ambiguous. Trimming shortened V by 3 bases and J by 3 bases, and 14 bases separated the two germline ends. The CDR3 extends over 15 amino acids. Germline V CDR1 and CDR2: LNHDA, SQIVND (reference sequence). CDR3 bases: TGTGCCAGTAGTATCCTGCCAGACTCAGAAGAGACCCAGTACTTC. This encodes CASSILPDSEETQYF.

This clonotype was seen a few times. The rearrangement joins TRBV6-6 to TRBJ2-7; 12 nucleotides agree with TRBD1. This CDR3 has 16 amino acids. V was pared by 2 bases and J by 7 bases, with 9 bases of the junction left unmatched. Germline V lookup: CDR1 MNHNY, CDR2 SVGAGI (reference sequence). CDR3 loop: CASSYATGTGGGEQYF. The CDR3 coding sequence is TGTGCCAGCAGTTACGCCACCGGGACAGGGGGCGGAGAGCAGTACTTC.

V and J are TRBV5-1 and TRBJ2-1; 10 nucleotides align to TRBD2. The CDR3 has 16 amino acids. Germline V lookup: CDR1 SGHRS, CDR2 YFSETQ. Germline trimming cut 4 bases from V and 0 bases from J; bases unmatched to any gene: 4. As DNA, the CDR3 is TGCGCCAGCAGCCGCAGCGGGGGGGCCTCCTACAATGAGCAGTTCTTC. Translated, it gives CASSRSGGASYNEQFF.

This clonotype has a handful of counts. V gene TRBV7-8 combines with J gene TRBJ2-3; a weak D match, TRBD2 (6 bases). Germline CDR1 SGHVS, CDR2 FQNEAQ. Trimming left V 5 bases short and J 2 bases short, with 20 bases between. This CDR3 has 17 residues. Here the CDR3 DNA reads TGTGCCAGCAGCCCTGGGACTTCCAGCCTTAACACAGATACGCAGTATTTT. It codes for CASSPGTSSLNTDTQYF.

The CDR3 sequence is CASSLDGEIETQYF. DNA of the CDR3: TGCGCCAGCAGCTTGGACGGGGAGATCGAGACCCAGTACTTC. V is TRBV5-1 and J is TRBJ2-5; D is perhaps TRBD2 (5 bases). Germline assignment: CDR1 SGHRS and CDR2 YFSETQ. The CDR3 spans 14 residues. Trimming removed 0 bases from V and 5 bases from J, with 11 bases in between.

This rearrangement joins TRBV19 to TRBJ1-5; D is ambiguous. The V gene's germline CDR1 is LNHDA and CDR2 SQIVND (reference sequence). V lost 7 bases, J lost 2 bases, and 9 bases lay in between. The CDR3 covers 13 residues. This chain's CDR3 is CASTAERNQPQHF. In DNA, the CDR3 is TGTGCCAGTACTGCAGAGCGCAATCAGCCCCAGCATTTT.

This rearrangement joins TRBV27 to TRBJ1-1; D might be TRBD1 (5 bases). V was shortened by 8 bases and J by 6 bases, with 16 bases between the two germline ends. CDR3 length equals 13 residues. From germline, CDR1 is MNHEY and CDR2 SMNVEV (reference sequence). Here the CDR3 reads CASRSWTRPEAFF. The CDR3 DNA reads TGTGCCAGCCGCTCGTGGACACGACCTGAAGCTTTCTTT.

This clonotype was found a few times. This chain joins TRBV11-2 and TRBJ2-7; D is uncertain. CDR3 length: 12 amino acids. CDR1 SGHAT and CDR2 FQNNGV come from the germline V gene. V was shortened by 1 base and J by 6 bases, with 7 bases between the two germline ends. CDR3 nucleotides: TGTGCCAGCAGCTTAGGGGGAAGCGAGCAGTACTTC. Translating gives CASSLGGSEQYF.

This clonotype was observed a single time. The J gene is TRBJ1-2, the V gene TRBV27; D remains unclear. V shed 5 bases and J shed 4 bases, with 11 bases lying between them. The CDR3 runs to 13 residues. Germline V CDR1 and CDR2: MNHEY, SMNVEV (reference sequence). CDR3 DNA: TGTGCCAGCAGTCCGGACGGGTTCTATGGCTACACCTTC. Translation gives CASSPDGFYGYTF.

The chain has TRBV6-5 and TRBJ2-7; the D gene is possibly TRBD1 (6 bases). V shed 0 bases and J shed 2 bases, with 14 bases lying between them. Germline lookup yields CDR1 MNHEY and CDR2 SVGAGI. This CDR3 comprises 16 residues. The CDR3 reads CASSYSTGTRTYEQYF. The CDR3 DNA is TGTGCCAGCAGTTACTCGACCGGGACAAGAACCTACGAGCAGTACTTC.

This clonotype appeared a few times. The chain links TRBV27 to TRBJ2-1, with 12 bases matching TRBD2. V trimming: 5 bases; J trimming: 5 bases; junction bases outside the gene matches: 7. The germline gives CDR1 MNHEY, CDR2 SMNVEV (reference sequence). The CDR3 is 16 residues long. CDR3 residues: CASSLSLAGGDNEQFF. CDR3 bases: TGTGCCAGCAGTCTTTCTCTAGCGGGAGGGGACAATGAGCAGTTCTTC.

This clonotype has more than one count but fewer than ten. The gene calls are TRBV29-1 and TRBJ2-7, with TRBD1 as a possible D gene (6 bases). V was pared by 1 base and J by 4 bases, with 11 bases between. Per the germline V gene, CDR1 is SQVTM and CDR2 is ANQGSEA. This CDR3 has 13 amino acids. The CDR3 sequence: CSVEVGASYEQYF. The DNA for the CDR3 is TGCAGCGTTGAAGTGGGGGCATCTTACGAGCAGTACTTC.

The rearrangement links TRBV29-1 to TRBJ2-7; weak D call: TRBD2 (5 bases). The CDR3 is 13 amino acids. V was trimmed by 2 bases and J by 2 bases, leaving 10 bases between them. Germline loops: CDR1 SQVTM, CDR2 ANQGSEA. CDR3 in amino acids: CSVERGYPYEQYF. Written as DNA, the CDR3 is TGCAGCGTTGAACGGGGATACCCCTACGAGCAGTACTTC.

Comments on this clonotype: Relative to the germline gene, one junction end is altered; a read error may explain this. The chain employs TRBV5-1 and TRBJ2-7, with no clear D. Germline CDR1 reads SGHRS; CDR2 reads YFSETQ. This CDR3 spans 14 amino acids. CDR3 DNA sequence: TGTGCCAGCAGCGCAGACGGAATAACCTACGAGCAGTACTTC. Translating gives CASSADGITYEQYF.

V and J are TRBV29-1 and TRBJ2-7; D gene ambiguous. The germline CDR1 and CDR2 sequences are SQVTM and ANQGSEA. V lost 5 bases and J lost 3, with 5 bases in between. This CDR3 contains 10 residues. The chain's CDR3 is CSVINYEQYF. CDR3 coding DNA: TGCAGCGTTATCAACTACGAGCAGTACTTC.

The J gene is TRBJ2-1, the V gene TRBV27; D gene ambiguous. Germline lookup yields CDR1 MNHEY and CDR2 SMNVEV (reference sequence). Trimming pared 5 bases from V and 5 bases from J, leaving 10 bases between. This CDR3 has 13 residues. The CDR3 DNA reads as TGTGCCAGCAGTCCGGATTTCAACAATGAGCAGTTCTTC. Translation: CASSPDFNNEQFF.

The rearrangement joins TRBV29-1 to TRBJ2-1; the match to TRBD2 covers 12 bases. Germline assignment: CDR1 SQVTM and CDR2 ANQGSEA. The CDR3 runs to 14 residues. The V and J ends lost 7 bases and 6 bases, in that order; junction bases with no gene match: 7. CDR3 nucleotide sequence: TGCAGCGCCCTACTAGCGGGAGGCCTCAATGAGCAGTTCTTC. This encodes CSALLAGGLNEQFF.

This clonotype was detected only a few times. The rearrangement joins TRBV27 to TRBJ1-5, with D possibly TRBD1 on 5 matching bases. The germline V gene encodes CDR1 MNHEY and CDR2 SMNVEV (reference sequence). This CDR3 is built from 20 residues. V was shortened by 7 bases and J by 1 base, with 29 bases between the two germline ends. The CDR3 DNA is TGTGCCAGCATTAACCCGGGGCGGCCGGTAAATATGGTAAGCAATCAGCCCCAGCATTTT. This codes for CASINPGRPVNMVSNQPQHF.

The chain carries TRBV20-1 and TRBJ1-2; no definite D call. This CDR3 spans 14 amino acids. Trimming took off 0 bases at V and 2 bases at J, with 10 bases between the two ends. CDR1 DFQATT and CDR2 SNEGSKA come from the germline V gene (reference sequence). DNA of the CDR3: TGCAGTGCTAGAGATCGGAACGGGAACTATGGCTACACCTTC. It encodes CSARDRNGNYGYTF.

The V and J genes are TRBV10-3 and TRBJ2-3; no clear D. Germline V gene data show CDR1 as ENHRY and CDR2 as SYGVKD. The V end was cut by 8 bases, the J end by 6 bases, with 12 bases between. The CDR3 has 12 residues. The CDR3 sequence is CAIATPEDTQYF. CDR3 in DNA: TGTGCCATCGCCACCCCCGAGGATACGCAGTATTTT.

V and J are TRBV12-5 and TRBJ1-1, with unresolved D. Germline CDR1 is LGHNT and CDR2 is FRNRAP. Trimming took 1 base from V and 1 from J, leaving 13 bases between them. CDR3 length: 16 residues. The CDR3 here is CASGLGEPFPNTEAFF. The CDR3 region has the DNA TGTGCTAGTGGTTTGGGAGAGCCTTTTCCGAACACTGAAGCTTTCTTT.

The chain is built from TRBV30 and TRBJ2-1; 7 bases line up with TRBD1. This CDR3 is built from 12 residues. CDR1 is GTSNPN, CDR2 SVGIG, per germline (reference sequence). V shed 3 bases and J 9 bases; nucleotides not matched to a gene: 5. The CDR3: CAWRATGVEQFF. The CDR3 bases are TGTGCCTGGAGGGCAACAGGGGTTGAGCAGTTCTTC.

The chain recombines TRBV29-1 with TRBJ2-6, with D unclear. The CDR3 covers 16 residues. The V gene lost 4 bases and the J gene lost 1 base, with 14 bases spanning the gap. Germline V gene lookup returns CDR1 SQVTM and CDR2 ANQGSEA. The CDR3 loop is CSVVFVVGSGANVLTF. The DNA of the CDR3 is TGCAGCGTTGTTTTTGTGGTTGGTTCTGGGGCCAACGTCCTGACTTTC.

Regarding this clonotype: A read error may produce the germline difference seen at one junction end. V gene TRBV6-5 combines with J gene TRBJ1-5; perhaps TRBD1 as D (5 bases). CDR1 is MNHEY, CDR2 SVGAGI, per germline. The CDR3 is 17 residues long. The CDR3 is CTSSSLDRLYSNQPQHF. CDR3 in DNA: TGTACCAGCAGTTCGCTTGACAGATTATATAGCAATCAGCCCCAGCATTTT.

As concerns this clonotype: Germline and junction disagree at one end, which may indicate a read error. The chain recombines TRBV29-1 with TRBJ2-3, with a weak D call TRBD2 (6 bases). CDR1 and CDR2 from the germline V gene are SQVTM and ANQGSEA. The CDR3 totals 14 residues. CDR3 protein: CGVETPSVGDTQYF. The DNA for the CDR3 is TGCGGCGTTGAAACCCCTAGCGTCGGGGATACGCAGTATTTT.